The 23 T cell receptor beta chains in this list originate from one sample, sequenced in a study of blood T cell repertoires in COVID-19. Generated by immunoSEQ multiplex PCR, the TCRdb table keeps only in-frame clones and is missing some. The sample lists hundreds of thousands of clones; roughly 86% were seen once. The sequencing input was PBMCs or T cells enriched from blood (not recorded which). These receptors were obtained from a woman between 40 and 50 years old with acute COVID-19.

This clone was seen many times. The V call is TRBV24-1, the J call TRBJ2-3; D might be TRBD2 (6 bases). Trimming removed 3 bases at V and 3 bases at J, with 21 bases between. Germline CDR1 KGHDR, CDR2 SFDVKD. There are 18 residues in the CDR3. CDR3 nucleotide sequence: TGTGCCACCAGTGATCGATTCAGTTCACGGGAGCGGACAGATACGCAGTATTTT. This encodes CATSDRFSSRERTDTQYF.

This sequence joins TRBV4-1 and TRBJ1-2, with 10 bases fitting TRBD1. The CDR3 totals 15 residues. Germline lookup yields CDR1 MGHRA and CDR2 YSYEKL. Germline trimming cut 2 bases from V and 8 bases from J; bases unmatched to any gene: 8. For the CDR3, the DNA is TGCGCCAGCAGCCAAACCGGGACAGGGGTCCGGGGCTACACCTTC. Translated, it gives CASSQTGTGVRGYTF.

This chain uses TRBV30 with TRBJ2-7; 10 bases align to TRBD2. With 8 bases clipped from V and 7 bases from J, the junction kept 11 bases outside the gene matches. The CDR3 contains 13 residues. The germline V gene encodes CDR1 GTSNPN and CDR2 SVGIG (reference sequence). CDR3 bases: TGTGCCCATAGTACTAGCGGGATCGGTGAGCAGTACTTC. Its translation is CAHSTSGIGEQYF.

The rearrangement links TRBV19 to TRBJ2-1; a weak D match, TRBD2 (6 bases). The V gene lost 3 bases and the J gene lost 0 bases, with 9 bases spanning the gap. The CDR3 has 15 amino acids. Germline loops: CDR1 LNHDA, CDR2 SQIVND (reference sequence). The CDR3 sequence is CASSMRGSSYNEQFF. The CDR3 DNA is TGTGCCAGTAGTATGCGGGGCAGCTCCTACAATGAGCAGTTCTTC.

The gene calls are TRBV5-4 and TRBJ1-4, with a weak D call TRBD1 (5 bases). The V end lost 1 base, the J end lost 5 bases, and 15 bases lay between the germline ends. From germline, CDR1 is SGHNT and CDR2 YYREEE (reference sequence). The CDR3 consists of 16 residues. In nucleotides, the CDR3 is TGTGCCAGCAGCTTGCTTCAGGGTCAAGGGAATGAAAAACTGTTTTTT. Protein sequence: CASSLLQGQGNEKLFF.

The rearrangement uses TRBV14 and TRBJ2-3; 10 bases line up with TRBD2. The CDR3 totals 18 residues. Looked up from germline, CDR1 is SGHDN and CDR2 is FVKESK. After removal of 0 bases from V and 3 bases from J, the junction contained 9 bases not matched to a gene. Here the CDR3 reads CASSQDMASGRGTDTQYF. In nucleotides, the CDR3 is TGTGCCAGCAGCCAAGATATGGCTAGCGGGAGAGGTACAGATACGCAGTATTTT.

This chain joins TRBV20-1 and TRBJ1-1; perhaps TRBD1 as D (5 bases). Germline lookup yields CDR1 DFQATT and CDR2 SNEGSKA (reference sequence). This CDR3 contains 14 residues. V was trimmed by 3 bases and J by 0 bases, leaving 11 bases between them. CDR3 amino acids: CSASFQGMNTEAFF. The CDR3 nucleotides read TGCAGTGCTAGTTTCCAGGGAATGAACACTGAAGCTTTCTTT.

V is TRBV12-3 or TRBV12-4 and J is TRBJ1-1; D is unclear. With 3 bases removed from V and 5 bases from J, the gap between germline ends came to 4 bases. CDR3 length equals 11 residues. The CDR3 sequence: CASSFKTEAFF. CDR3 in DNA: TGTGCCAGCAGTTTTAAAACTGAAGCTTTCTTT.

This clone was detected a few times. This chain connects TRBV4-2 to TRBJ2-7, with a possible D match to TRBD2 (5 bases). Germline assignment: CDR1 LGHNA and CDR2 YNFKEQ. The CDR3 is 15 amino acids. V was clipped by 3 bases and J by 2 bases, with 14 bases between them. The CDR3 reads CASSHAWSGTYEQYF. The CDR3 coding sequence is TGTGCCAGCAGCCATGCATGGTCCGGGACCTACGAGCAGTACTTC.

The chain has TRBV19 and TRBJ2-3, with 10 bases that match TRBD2. CDR3 length equals 16 residues. V lost 3 bases and J lost 5; bases outside the gene matches: 8. CDR1 is LNHDA and CDR2 is SQIVND in the germline V gene (reference sequence). The CDR3 bases are TGTGCCAGTAGTATTGGAGCGGGAGGGCCGGGAGATACGCAGTATTTT. This translates into CASSIGAGGPGDTQYF. Based on the CDR3 plus reference TRBV19 and TRBJ2-3, the full variable domain is DGGITQSPKYLFRKEGQNVTLSCEQNLNHDAMYWYRQDPGQGLRLIYYSQIVNDFQKGDIAEGYSVSREKKESFPLTVTSAQKNPTAFYLCASSIGAGGPGDTQYFGPGTRLTVL.

V and J are TRBV7-8 and TRBJ2-7; perhaps TRBD1 as D (5 bases). With 1 base removed from V and 6 bases from J, the gap between germline ends came to 13 bases. This CDR3 comprises 14 residues. The germline CDR1 and CDR2 sequences are SGHVS and FQNEAQ. CDR3 sequence reads: CASSLDRTNSEQYF. Here the CDR3 DNA reads TGTGCCAGCAGCTTAGATAGGACAAATAGCGAGCAGTACTTC.

The chain is built from TRBV24-1 and TRBJ1-5, with D perhaps matching TRBD1 (5 bases). Looked up from germline, CDR1 is KGHDR and CDR2 is SFDVKD. This CDR3 has 17 amino acids. V shed 2 bases and J shed 0 bases, with 13 bases lying between them. The CDR3 bases are TGTGCCACCAGTGATTCTGCAGGGCCAGCTAGCAATCAGCCCCAGCATTTT. This encodes CATSDSAGPASNQPQHF.

This chain joins TRBV3-1 (or the pseudogene TRBV3-2) and TRBJ2-7; the D gene is possibly TRBD2 (5 bases). The CDR3 runs to 15 residues. The V and J ends lost 4 bases and 1 base respectively, with 14 bases between them. CDR1 is LGHDT, CDR2 YNNKEL, per germline (reference sequence). The CDR3 spells CASSRAQRYSYEQYF. In DNA form, the CDR3 reads TGTGCCAGCAGCCGAGCCCAGCGGTATTCCTACGAGCAGTACTTC.

The gene calls are TRBV9 and TRBJ2-7, with 7 bases lining up with TRBD1. J gave up 3 bases and V 3 bases, and 9 bases lay outside the gene matches. Germline CDR1 is SGDLS and CDR2 is YYNGEE. This CDR3 contains 15 residues. The CDR3 is CASSEGDSSSYEQYF. The DNA for the CDR3 is TGTGCCAGCAGCGAGGGGGACAGCTCAAGCTACGAGCAGTACTTC.

The chain uses TRBV10-1 and TRBJ1-3; D remains ambiguous. Germline-derived CDR1 and CDR2 are WNHNN and SYGVQD (reference sequence). The CDR3 extends over 12 amino acids. V was cut by 8 bases and J by 0 bases, with 5 bases left in between. The CDR3 coding sequence is TGCGCCAGCGGAGACTCTGGAAACACCATATATTTT. Protein product: CASGDSGNTIYF.

The gene calls are TRBV2 and TRBJ2-3, with D perhaps TRBD1 (6 bases). V lost 7 bases to trimming and J lost 4 bases, with 9 bases between them. The CDR3 totals 12 residues. Germline V gene data show CDR1 as SNHLY and CDR2 as FYNNEI. The CDR3 DNA sequence: TGTGCCAGCATCACAGGGCCAGATACGCAGTATTTT. Its translation is CASITGPDTQYF.

The CDR3 bases are TGTGCCGCAGCTAGCGGGATTTCCACAGATACGCAGTATTTT. It specifies CAAASGISTDTQYF. The chain uses TRBV24-1 and TRBJ2-3; 9 positions agree with TRBD2. Germline loops: CDR1 KGHDR, CDR2 SFDVKD. The V segment lost 12 bases and the J segment 2 bases; nucleotides outside the gene matches: 8. CDR3 length: 14 amino acids.

CDR3 sequence: CASSQDLVNYGYTF. The CDR3 bases are TGTGCCAGCAGCCAAGATTTAGTAAACTATGGCTACACCTTC. The chain employs TRBV3-1 (or the pseudogene TRBV3-2) and TRBJ1-2; D is unresolved. Trimming took off 0 bases at V and 2 bases at J, with 7 bases between the two ends. The germline V gene encodes CDR1 LGHDT and CDR2 YNNKEL (reference sequence). The CDR3 runs to 14 residues.

This sequence joins TRBV3-1 (or the pseudogene TRBV3-2) and TRBJ1-3; D not resolved. From germline, CDR1 is LGHDT and CDR2 YNNKEL (reference sequence). V gave up 1 base and J gave up 2 bases, with 6 bases separating them. CDR3 length: 14 residues. CDR3 DNA: TGTGCCAGCAGCCAAGGGCGGGCTGGAAACACCATATATTTT. It yields the protein CASSQGRAGNTIYF.

This CDR3 reads CASSIVGTSGTYEQYF. The CDR3 DNA reads as TGTGCCAGTAGTATAGTCGGGACTAGCGGGACCTACGAGCAGTACTTC. The chain joins TRBV19 to TRBJ2-7; 13 bases match TRBD2. This CDR3 is 16 amino acids long. The germline V gene has CDR1 LNHDA and CDR2 SQIVND (reference sequence). V was pared by 1 base and J by 2 bases, with 2 bases of the junction left unmatched. Full variable domain (missing parts from reference TRBV19 and TRBJ2-7): DGGITQSPKYLFRKEGQNVTLSCEQNLNHDAMYWYRQDPGQGLRLIYYSQIVNDFQKGDIAEGYSVSREKKESFPLTVTSAQKNPTAFYLCASSIVGTSGTYEQYFGPGTRLTVT.

V gene TRBV5-1 combines with J gene TRBJ2-3; TRBD2 matches 8 bases. With V trimmed by 4 bases and J by 2 bases, 12 bases remained unmatched. Germline assignment: CDR1 SGHRS and CDR2 YFSETQ. The CDR3 extends over 17 amino acids. CDR3 in amino acids: CASSPGSGSSNTDTQYF. The CDR3 DNA sequence: TGCGCCAGCAGCCCAGGAAGCGGGAGTAGTAACACAGATACGCAGTATTTT.

The chain joins TRBV3-1 (or the pseudogene TRBV3-2) to TRBJ2-6, with unresolved D. This CDR3 has 14 residues. The V gene lost 3 bases and the J gene lost 7 bases, with 10 bases spanning the gap. Germline values: CDR1 LGHDT, CDR2 YNNKEL (reference sequence). CDR3 bases: TGTGCCAGCAGCCAGAACATTCTCGCCAACGTCCTGACTTTC. This sequence encodes CASSQNILANVLTF.

This rearrangement joins TRBV24-1 to TRBJ2-3; TRBD1 matches at 8 bases. Germline trimming cut 3 bases from V and 4 bases from J; bases unmatched to any gene: 8. Germline-derived CDR1 and CDR2 are KGHDR and SFDVKD. The CDR3 runs 16 residues. CDR3 in DNA: TGTGCCACCAGTGATCGCGACAGGGGTGTACCAGATACGCAGTATTTT. This sequence encodes CATSDRDRGVPDTQYF.